This entry concerns a single TCR beta chain. Its antigen remains unidentified. Germline lookup yields CDR1 SQVTM and CDR2 ANQGSEA. The CDR3 is made up of 14 amino acids. This entry comes from a study of CXCR3-negative and CXCR3-positive naive CD8 T cells. Each TRB cDNA library was prepared by 5' RACE (with UMI labels). TCRdb reprocessed the 5' RACE reads and keeps a single row for each CDR3 protein, giving no DNA. Its table lists 90,000 to 100,000 distinct CDR3 sequences. The study, taken as a whole, reports: Naive cells that were CXCR3-negative or CXCR3-positive used TRBV-TRBJ genes alike, while memory cells diverged. In CXCR3-positive naive cells, the TRB CDR3s were more hydrophobic than in CXCR3-negative naive cells. Fresh PBMCs served for most assays, and CXCR3 expression fell partially after cryopreservation. Similarly elevated diversity marked both naive subsets, with memory CD8+ cells showing far lower diversity.

This chain uses TRBV29-1 with TRBJ1-2; without DNA, the TCRdb call of TRBD1 cannot be checked. This receptor was obtained from a human donor in good health. Some clones in this sample may be carry-over from other donors' samples. Specimen: naive CXCR3+ CD8+ T cells from blood. Subset meaning: CD45RO-CCR7+CD27+CD95- naive CD8+ T cells expressing CXCR3 (TNR3+). The CDR3: CSVPWDRGDYGYTF.